A single sample is the source of the 2 T cell receptor beta chains below, sequenced in a study of response to subunit inactivated influenza vaccine. TCRdb used MiXCR to reprocess the RT-PCR reads, holding one entry per CDR3 protein. The sample holds 630,000 or so distinct CDR3 sequences; 15% to 19% are singletons and the top ten take about 9.9%. Sequencing used PBMCs from blood, obtained 11 to 12 days after vaccination. The receptor source for this set is a man aged 50 to 60 who received an inactivated influenza vaccine.

In its sample, this clonotype was seen once. This sequence joins TRBV2 and TRBJ2-2; D uncertain. CDR1 and CDR2 from the germline V gene are SNHLY and FYNNEI. Trimming took off 6 bases at V and 6 bases at J, with 8 bases between the two ends. The CDR3 has 12 residues. CDR3 DNA: TGTGCCAGCAGGGGGATGCCCGGGGAGCTGTTTTTT. Translating it yields CASRGMPGELFF. The full variable domain, completed using reference TRBV2 and TRBJ2-2, is EPEVTQTPSHQVTQMGQEVILRCVPISNHLYFYWYRQILGQKVEFLVSFYNNEISEKSEIFDDQFSVERPDGSNFTLKIRSTKLEDSAMYFCASRGMPGELFFGEGSRLTVL.

This clonotype was found a few times. The V and J genes are TRBV28 and TRBJ2-2; weak D call: TRBD2 (5 bases). V was cut by 2 bases and J by 0 bases, with 19 bases left in between. CDR1 and CDR2 (germline): MDHEN, SYDVKM. CDR3 length: 19 amino acids. The CDR3 DNA sequence: TGTGCCAGCAGTTTAATGATCCCTGAGGGCGCTTCGAACACCGGGGAGCTGTTTTTT. This sequence encodes CASSLMIPEGASNTGELFF.